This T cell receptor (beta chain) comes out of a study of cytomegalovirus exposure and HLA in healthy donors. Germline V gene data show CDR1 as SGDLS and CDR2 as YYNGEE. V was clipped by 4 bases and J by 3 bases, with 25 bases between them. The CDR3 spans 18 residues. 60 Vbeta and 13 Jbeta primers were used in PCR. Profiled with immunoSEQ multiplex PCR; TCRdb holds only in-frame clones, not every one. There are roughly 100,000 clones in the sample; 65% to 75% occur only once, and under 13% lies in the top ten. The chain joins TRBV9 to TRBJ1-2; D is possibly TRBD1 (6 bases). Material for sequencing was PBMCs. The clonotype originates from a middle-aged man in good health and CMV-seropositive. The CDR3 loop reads CASSSPSLTGGLDYGYTF. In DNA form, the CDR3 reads TGTGCCAGCAGCTCACCGTCTCTTACGGGGGGCTTGGACTATGGCTACACCTTC.